This passage covers 26 T cell receptor beta chains from one sample sequenced in a study of naive and memory T cell subsets. Two oligonucleotides, mixed equimolar, formed the beta constant-region primer covering TRBC1 and TRBC2. TCRdb re-analysed the UMI-ligation and nested PCR reads in MiXCR, keeping a single row per CDR3 protein. The data contain 29,000 or so distinct CDR3 sequences, around 10% of them singletons. Material for sequencing was effector memory CD4+ T cells from blood. The subset: effector memory, CD45RA- CD27-. The source is a human donor in good health.

This clonotype was observed a handful of times. The rearrangement links TRBV7-8 to TRBJ2-1; D possibly uses TRBD1 or TRBD2 (5 bases each). The germline V gene has CDR1 SGHVS and CDR2 FQNEAQ. The CDR3 extends over 15 amino acids. V was trimmed by 1 base and J by 3 bases, leaving 10 bases between them. The CDR3 DNA follows: TGTGCCAGCAGCTTAGTTGGGGGTATCTACAATGAGCAGTTCTTC. Its translation is CASSLVGGIYNEQFF. Combining the CDR3 with reference TRBV7-8 and TRBJ2-1 gives the whole variable domain GAGVSQSPRYKVAKRGQDVALRCDPISGHVSLFWYQQALGQGPEFLTYFQNEAQLDKSGLPSDRFFAERPEGSVSTLKIQRTQQEDSAVYLCASSLVGGIYNEQFFGPGTRLTVL.

This clonotype occurred many times. Germline and junction disagree at one end, which may indicate a read error. The chain has TRBV6-6 and TRBJ2-7; the match to TRBD1 covers 9 bases. The CDR3 has 16 residues. The germline gives CDR1 MNHNY, CDR2 SVGAGI (reference sequence). The CDR3 DNA sequence: TGTGCCAGCAGTAACTCGGGACAGGGTGGCGGTTTGTGGAAGTACTTC. Its protein is CASSNSGQGGGLWKYF.

This clonotype was seen repeatedly, ten times or more. The CDR3 DNA follows: TGCAGTGCTGAGGACAGAAGCGCCAATTCACCCCTCCACTTT. Amino acids: CSAEDRSANSPLHF. The chain employs TRBV20-1 and TRBJ1-6, with D possibly being TRBD1 (6 bases). Germline V gene sequence: CDR1 DFQATT, CDR2 SNEGSKA (reference sequence). V dropped 5 bases and J dropped 7 bases, with 15 bases sitting between them. The CDR3 spans 14 residues.

In this sample, this clonotype turned up many times. The chain employs TRBV7-2 and TRBJ2-7, with a possible D match to TRBD1 (6 bases). Germline CDR1 SGHTA, CDR2 FQGNSA. V gave up 5 bases and J gave up 4 bases, with 18 bases separating them. The CDR3 length is 15 residues. CDR3 in amino acids: CASSETGLGFYEQYF. The CDR3 bases are TGTGCCAGCAGCGAGACAGGACTGGGGTTTTACGAGCAGTACTTC.

This clonotype was observed a few times. The chain couples TRBV19 to TRBJ2-1; D is perhaps TRBD2 (6 bases). CDR1 LNHDA and CDR2 SQIVND come from the germline V gene (reference sequence). V shed 11 bases and J shed 4 bases, with 27 bases lying between them. The CDR3 totals 17 residues. The CDR3 DNA follows: TGTGCCGTCGGGGCCAGCAGGACTACGGTCGGGTACAATGAGCAGTTCTTC. Amino acid sequence: CAVGASRTTVGYNEQFF.

This clonotype was counted at least ten times. The chain links TRBV7-2 to TRBJ2-5, with 13 bases identical to TRBD2. Trimming at V came to 5 bases and at J to 3 bases, leaving 6 bases not matched to a gene. The germline V gene encodes CDR1 SGHTA and CDR2 FQGNSA. This CDR3 contains 16 residues. Here the CDR3 DNA reads TGTGCCAGCAGCCCCAGGACTAGCGGGGGCAAAGAGACCCAGTACTTC. Translating it yields CASSPRTSGGKETQYF.

This clonotype has at least ten counts. The chain's CDR3 is CSAKPRPGTGTSYEQYF. The CDR3 coding sequence is TGCAGTGCTAAACCCAGGCCCGGGACAGGGACTTCCTACGAGCAGTACTTC. The chain uses TRBV20-1 and TRBJ2-7; 9 bases agree with TRBD1. V lost 4 bases, J lost 1 base, and 14 bases stayed unmatched. This CDR3 contains 17 residues. Germline lookup yields CDR1 DFQATT and CDR2 SNEGSKA (reference sequence).

The CDR3: CATSDLPGAKNSPLHF. The DNA of the CDR3 is TGTGCCACCAGTGATTTGCCAGGGGCGAAGAATTCACCCCTCCACTTT. The gene calls are TRBV24-1 and TRBJ1-6, with TRBD1 as a possible D gene (6 bases). Trimming shortened V by 0 bases and J by 7 bases, and 12 bases separated the two germline ends. Germline V gene lookup returns CDR1 KGHDR and CDR2 SFDVKD. This CDR3 spans 16 amino acids.

This clonotype was counted between two and nine times. The chain uses TRBV7-2 and TRBJ1-5, with 7 nucleotides matching TRBD1. The V and J ends lost 1 base and 4 bases, in that order; junction bases with no gene match: 4. This CDR3 comprises 15 residues. Germline-derived CDR1 and CDR2 are SGHTA and FQGNSA. The CDR3 is CASSLDGQANQPQHF. CDR3 DNA sequence: TGTGCCAGCAGCTTAGACGGACAGGCGAATCAGCCCCAGCATTTT.

This clonotype was recorded many times. The chain joins TRBV7-2 to TRBJ2-3; no definite D call. The CDR3 length is 14 residues. Trimming shortened V by 4 bases and J by 0 bases, and 8 bases separated the two germline ends. Germline loops: CDR1 SGHTA, CDR2 FQGNSA. This CDR3 reads CASSSPSSTDTQYF. CDR3 sequence (DNA): TGTGCCAGCAGCTCCCCCAGCAGCACAGATACGCAGTATTTT.

This chain uses TRBV29-1 with TRBJ1-2, with TRBD1 matching 9 bases. V shed 4 bases, J shed 4 bases, and the junction held 4 bases outside the gene matches. This CDR3 region has 13 residues. Germline-derived CDR1 and CDR2 are SQVTM and ANQGSEA. Here the CDR3 DNA reads TGCAGCGTTGGCTCGACAGGGGGCTATGGCTACACCTTC. Translated: CSVGSTGGYGYTF.

This clonotype appeared a few times. This chain links TRBV7-2 with TRBJ2-5; the D is unclear. The CDR3 sequence is 13 residues long. CDR1 SGHTA and CDR2 FQGNSA come from the germline V gene. V was shortened by 1 base and J by 3 bases, with 6 bases between the two germline ends. CDR3 protein: CASSLGPEETQYF. The CDR3 DNA sequence: TGTGCCAGCAGCTTAGGGCCGGAAGAGACCCAGTACTTC.

This chain uses TRBV15 with TRBJ2-1; possibly TRBD2 for D (7 bases). The V gene's germline CDR1 is LNHNV and CDR2 YYDKDF (reference sequence). Trimming took off 3 bases at V and 4 bases at J, with 19 bases between the two ends. The CDR3 is 17 residues long. CDR3 nucleotides: TGTGCCACCAGCAGGGGGGGGGCGGGAGATCTGTACAATGAGCAGTTCTTC. This codes for CATSRGGAGDLYNEQFF.

The chain recombines TRBV5-1 with TRBJ1-1; 7 bases are shared with TRBD1. Trimming at V came to 1 base and at J to 0 bases, leaving 12 bases not matched to a gene. CDR3 length: 18 amino acids. The germline V gene has CDR1 SGHRS and CDR2 YFSETQ. CDR3 bases: TGCGCCAGCAGCTTGCGGAGTCCCCGGGACAGTATGAACACTGAAGCTTTCTTT. Protein: CASSLRSPRDSMNTEAFF.

Only a few counts were recorded for this clonotype. This chain joins TRBV14 and TRBJ1-2; 8 bases are a match to TRBD1. The germline V gene has CDR1 SGHDN and CDR2 FVKESK. The CDR3 is made up of 15 amino acids. Trimming at V came to 1 base and at J to 8 bases, leaving 9 bases not matched to a gene. The CDR3 protein is CASSQGTGFGGGYTF. CDR3 bases: TGTGCCAGCAGCCAAGGGACAGGGTTCGGGGGCGGCTACACCTTC.

J is TRBJ2-7 and V is TRBV4-2; D possibly corresponds to TRBD1 (6 bases). Between the trimmed V and J ends, which lost 0 bases and 2 bases, there was a span of 14 bases. CDR1 and CDR2 from the germline V gene are LGHNA and YNFKEQ. The CDR3 sequence is 16 residues long. CDR3 nucleotides: TGTGCCAGCAGCCAAGAGTACGGGGACACTACCTACGAGCAGTACTTC. This encodes CASSQEYGDTTYEQYF.

This clonotype was picked up many times. This sequence joins TRBV2 and TRBJ2-1; 9 bases are a match to TRBD1. The trim removed 7 bases at V and 8 bases at J, leaving 12 bases unmatched. The CDR3 covers 15 residues. Germline V gives CDR1 SNHLY, CDR2 FYNNEI. The CDR3 region is CASKSRTGEVDEQFF. CDR3 coding DNA: TGTGCCAGCAAATCCCGGACAGGGGAGGTCGATGAGCAGTTCTTC.

This clonotype was seen ten or more times. The V call is TRBV11-3, the J call TRBJ2-7, with D possibly matching TRBD1 (7 bases). This CDR3 is 15 amino acids long. The germline gives CDR1 SGHNT, CDR2 YENEEA. Trimming left V 7 bases short and J 0 bases short, with 16 bases between. CDR3 sequence reads: CASILARTGSYEQYF. CDR3 DNA sequence: TGTGCCAGCATACTAGCAAGGACAGGCTCCTACGAGCAGTACTTC. Supplemented by reference TRBV11-3 and TRBJ2-7, the full variable domain reads EAGVVQSPRYKIIEKKQPVAFWCNPISGHNTLYWYLQNLGQGPELLIRYENEEAVDDSQLPKDRFSAERLKGVDSTLKIQPAELGDSAVYLCASILARTGSYEQYFGPGTRLTVT.

This clonotype was seen more than once but under ten times. An end of the junction does not agree with germline; a read error may underlie this. The J gene is TRBJ1-6, the V gene TRBV6-1, with 8 bases matching TRBD1. The germline V gene encodes CDR1 MNHNS and CDR2 SASEGT. CDR3 size: 15 residues. The CDR3 here is CASREGTGGNSPLHF. CDR3 bases: TGTGCCAGCAGGGAAGGGACAGGTGGCAATTCACCCCTCCACTTT.

This clonotype was found many times. The J gene is TRBJ2-1, the V gene TRBV5-1, with 7 bases matching TRBD1. J lost 5 bases, V lost 4 bases, and 3 bases had no gene match. This CDR3 comprises 13 residues. Germline V lookup: CDR1 SGHRS, CDR2 YFSETQ. The CDR3 protein is CASSRDSNNEQFF. The DNA of the CDR3 is TGCGCCAGCAGCCGGGACAGCAACAATGAGCAGTTCTTC.

Comment on this clonotype: This sequence may be a read error, since a much larger clone differs from it by one base. This chain links TRBV2 with TRBJ2-3; the D is unclear. CDR3 length equals 11 residues. CDR1 and CDR2 from the germline V gene are SNHLY and FYNNEI. Written as DNA, the CDR3 is TGTGCCAGCAGTGAGGCAGATATGCAGTATTTT. This encodes CASSEADMQYF.

In nucleotides, the CDR3 is TGCAGTGCCCCGAGCGGGGGGTTCACAGATACGCAGTATTTT. This gives the protein CSAPSGGFTDTQYF. The J gene is TRBJ2-3, the V gene TRBV20-1; TRBD2 matches 9 bases. CDR3 length: 14 residues. The germline V gene has CDR1 DFQATT and CDR2 SNEGSKA (reference sequence). The V segment lost 6 bases and the J segment 2 bases; nucleotides outside the gene matches: 6.

In its sample, this clonotype was seen many times. This chain uses TRBV20-1 with TRBJ1-4; TRBD1 is a possible D gene (5 bases). Trimming took off 6 bases at V and 17 bases at J, with 22 bases between the two ends. The CDR3 runs to 12 residues. Per the germline V gene, CDR1 is DFQATT and CDR2 is SNEGSKA (reference sequence). The CDR3 sequence: CSASRPGGNCFF. The CDR3 DNA reads as TGCAGTGCCTCTAGACCTGGGGGGAACTGTTTTTTT.

This clonotype was recorded many times. The chain carries TRBV20-1 and TRBJ2-3; the D gene is possibly TRBD2 (6 bases). The length of the CDR3 is 12 residues. CDR1 is DFQATT, CDR2 SNEGSKA, per germline (reference sequence). Trimming shortened V by 6 bases and J by 2 bases, and 9 bases separated the two germline ends. CDR3 sequence (DNA): TGCAGTGCCAGGACTATCACAGATACGCAGTATTTT. Translation gives CSARTITDTQYF.

A few counts support this clonotype. The rearrangement links TRBV7-2 to TRBJ2-3, with TRBD1 matching 7 bases. The CDR3 spans 18 residues. V was pared by 4 bases and J by 2 bases, with 15 bases of the junction left unmatched. Germline V gene sequence: CDR1 SGHTA, CDR2 FQGNSA. The CDR3 coding sequence is TGTGCCAGCAGCTCGCAAGGACAGGCCATCAGTGTCACAGATACGCAGTATTTT. Its translation: CASSSQGQAISVTDTQYF. Filled out from reference TRBV7-2 and TRBJ2-3, the complete variable domain reads GAGVSQSPSNKVTEKGKDVELRCDPISGHTALYWYRQSLGQGLEFLIYFQGNSAPDKSGLPSDRFSAERTGGSVSTLTIQRTQQEDSAVYLCASSSQGQAISVTDTQYFGPGTRLTVL.

CDR3 in DNA: TGTGCCAGCAGTAGTAGCGGGGTAAATACCGGGGAGCTGTTTTTT. It codes for CASSSSGVNTGELFF. The gene calls are TRBV5-4 and TRBJ2-2; 8 bases map to TRBD2. In germline, CDR1 is SGHNT, CDR2 YYREEE (reference sequence). V shed 5 bases and J 5 bases; nucleotides not matched to a gene: 8. CDR3 length equals 15 residues.